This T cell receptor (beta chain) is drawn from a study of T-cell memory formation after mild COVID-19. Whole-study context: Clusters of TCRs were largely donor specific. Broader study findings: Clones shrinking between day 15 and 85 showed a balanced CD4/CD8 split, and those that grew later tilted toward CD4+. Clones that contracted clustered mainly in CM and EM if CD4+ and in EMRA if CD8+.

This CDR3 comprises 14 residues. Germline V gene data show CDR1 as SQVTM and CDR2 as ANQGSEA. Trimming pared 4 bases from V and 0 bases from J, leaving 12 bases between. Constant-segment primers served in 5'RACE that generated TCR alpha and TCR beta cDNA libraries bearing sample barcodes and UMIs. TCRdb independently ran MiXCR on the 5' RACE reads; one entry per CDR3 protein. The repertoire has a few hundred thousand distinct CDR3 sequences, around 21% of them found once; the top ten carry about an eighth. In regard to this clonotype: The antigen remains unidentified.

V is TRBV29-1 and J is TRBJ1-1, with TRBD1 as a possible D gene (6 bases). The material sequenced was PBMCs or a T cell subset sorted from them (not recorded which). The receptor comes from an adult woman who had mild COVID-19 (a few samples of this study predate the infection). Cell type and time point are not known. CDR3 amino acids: CSVVLQGMNTEAFF. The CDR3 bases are TGCAGCGTTGTACTGCAGGGGATGAACACTGAAGCTTTCTTT.